Shown below are 3 T cell receptor beta chains from a single sample sequenced in a study of cytomegalovirus exposure and HLA in healthy donors. The PCR ran on 60 Vbeta and 13 Jbeta primers. TCRdb keeps only in-frame clones here, not all; method: immunoSEQ multiplex PCR. The sample includes approximately 160,000 clones, approximately 73% of them seen just once. Sequencing used PBMCs. The receptors come from a man in his fifties or sixties in good health and CMV-seronegative.

This rearrangement joins TRBV7-2 to TRBJ2-7, with 11 bases matching TRBD2. Trimming at V came to 1 base and at J to 6 bases, leaving 5 bases not matched to a gene. Germline CDR1 and CDR2: SGHTA and FQGNSA. The CDR3 is 15 amino acids. CDR3 protein: CASSLGLAGGGEQYF. The CDR3 nucleotides are TGTGCCAGCAGCTTAGGCCTAGCGGGGGGAGGCGAGCAGTACTTC.

This chain links TRBV5-1 with TRBJ2-3; no definite D call. CDR3 length equals 13 residues. Looked up from germline, CDR1 is SGHRS and CDR2 is YFSETQ. V was trimmed by 0 bases and J by 6 bases, leaving 8 bases between them. The CDR3 nucleotides read TGCGCCAGCAGCTTGGCATCCGGGGATACGCAGTATTTT. It yields the protein CASSLASGDTQYF.

This chain connects TRBV12-5 to TRBJ2-1, with 8 bases that match TRBD1. CDR1 is LGHNT, CDR2 FRNRAP, per germline. The V segment lost 5 bases and the J segment 3 bases; nucleotides outside the gene matches: 6. CDR3 length: 15 amino acids. The CDR3 region has the DNA TGTGCTAGTGGTGGGGGGACAGGATTCTACAATGAGCAGTTCTTC. Translating gives CASGGGTGFYNEQFF.